The clone carrying this T cell receptor beta chain was seen only once. Antigen unknown. Clones were read by immunoSEQ multiplex PCR, and TCRdb kept only the in-frame ones, dropping some. The sample lists fewer than 200,000 clones, around 92% seen once, with approximately 1.5% in the top ten. This entry is derived from a study of T cell responses to AZD1222 COVID-19 vaccine. V was shortened by 5 bases and J by 4 bases, with 17 bases between the two germline ends. The CDR3 is made up of 16 amino acids. Germline CDR1 is LNHDA and CDR2 is SQIVND (reference sequence). Findings and limits, study-wide: Vaccine-associated CD4 TCRs ranged over spike, dominating at 160-218 and 743-854. Sampling captured repertoires only after the peak T cell response. Donors, mostly white British, included more females; clonal diversity was possibly underestimated. Receipt of two AZD1222 doses was followed by a rise in Spike-specific TCR breadth and depth.

Here the sequenced sample was peripheral blood, taken on day 0 of AZD1222 vaccination. This clonotype was obtained from an adult in good health. This chain links TRBV19 with TRBJ1-4; D uncertain. Here the CDR3 DNA reads TGTGCCAGTAGTCCCGGCCGGGGAGGGTTTAATGAAAAACTGTTTTTT. This encodes CASSPGRGGFNEKLFF.